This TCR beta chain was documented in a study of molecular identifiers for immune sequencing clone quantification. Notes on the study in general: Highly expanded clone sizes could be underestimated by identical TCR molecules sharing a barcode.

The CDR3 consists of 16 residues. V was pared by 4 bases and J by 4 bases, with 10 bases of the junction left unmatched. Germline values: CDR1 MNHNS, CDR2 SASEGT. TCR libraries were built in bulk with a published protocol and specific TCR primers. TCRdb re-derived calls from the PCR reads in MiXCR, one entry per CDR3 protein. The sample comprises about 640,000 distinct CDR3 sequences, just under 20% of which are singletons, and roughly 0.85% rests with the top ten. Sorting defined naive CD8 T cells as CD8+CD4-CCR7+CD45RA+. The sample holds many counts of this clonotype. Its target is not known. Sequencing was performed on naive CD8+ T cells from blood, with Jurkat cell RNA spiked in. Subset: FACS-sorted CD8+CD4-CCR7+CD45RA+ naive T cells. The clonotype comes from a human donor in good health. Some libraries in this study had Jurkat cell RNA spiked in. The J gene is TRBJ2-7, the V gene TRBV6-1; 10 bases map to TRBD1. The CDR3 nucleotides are TGTGCCAGCAGTGTCGTCTTAGGGACAGGGGAGTACGAGCAGTACTTC. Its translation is CASSVVLGTGEYEQYF.